These T cell receptor beta chains were read from a single sample in a study of cytomegalovirus exposure and HLA in healthy donors. Libraries were prepared by immunoSEQ multiplex PCR; TCRdb keeps only in-frame clonotypes and omits some of them. The repertoire holds 80,000 to 100,000 clones, with under 80% as singletons. Sequencing used PBMCs. Receptors originate from a man in his fifties in good health and CMV-seropositive. The CDR3 runs from the conserved cysteine through the conserved F or W. Each record gives: V gene, D gene, clone size, J gene, CDR3 DNA, CDR3 protein. D genes are given only for firm matches. Size is stated for part of the rows, as once, few or many counts, or as a class when the clone is expanded.

V: TRBV5-1; D: -; size: -; J: TRBJ2-2; DNA: TGCGCCAGCAGCGGGACAACCTACACCGGGGAGCTGTTTTTT; CDR3: CASSGTTYTGELFF
V: TRBV5-6; D: -; size: -; J: TRBJ2-1; DNA: TGTGCCAGCAGCTTGGACTTCGGTTCCTACAATGAGCAGTTCTTC; CDR3: CASSLDFGSYNEQFF
V: TRBV7-9; D: -; size: -; J: TRBJ2-1; DNA: TGTGCCAGCAGCGCGGAGTTGGGTAATGAGCAGTTCTTC; CDR3: CASSAELGNEQFF
V: TRBV19; D: TRBD1; size: few; J: TRBJ1-1; DNA: TGTGCCAGTAGTATAGATCTGCGGGACAGTGAAGCTTTCTTT; CDR3: CASSIDLRDSEAFF
V: TRBV27; D: -; size: -; J: TRBJ1-5; DNA: TGTGCCAGCAGACCGACAGGTAGCAATCAGCCCCAGCATTTT; CDR3: CASRPTGSNQPQHF
V: TRBV19; D: -; size: -; J: TRBJ1-6; DNA: TGTGCCAGTAGTATTCCGGGACAAAATAATTCACCCCTCAACTTT; CDR3: CASSIPGQNNSPLNF
V: TRBV6-1; D: -; size: -; J: TRBJ2-7; DNA: TGTGCCAGCAGTCTACGGCGGGAGCAGTACTTC; CDR3: CASSLRREQYF
V: TRBV14; D: TRBD1; size: -; J: TRBJ2-5; DNA: TGTGCCAGCAGCCAGGAGCAGGGGGCTGGGGAGACCCAGTACTTC; CDR3: CASSQEQGAGETQYF
V: TRBV5-8; D: TRBD1; size: -; J: TRBJ2-5; DNA: TGTGCCAGCAGCTCACGGACAGGGGGTTTAGAGACCCAGTACTTC; CDR3: CASSSRTGGLETQYF
V: TRBV6-6; D: TRBD1; size: -; J: TRBJ2-5; DNA: TGTGCCAGCAGTCACAGGGGGGAGACCCAGTACTTC; CDR3: CASSHRGETQYF
V: TRBV7-9; D: -; size: -; J: TRBJ1-3; DNA: TGTGCCAGCAGCCCACGGACAGACGGCTCTGGAAACACCATATATTTT; CDR3: CASSPRTDGSGNTIYF
V: TRBV5-6; D: -; size: -; J: TRBJ1-1; DNA: TGTGCCAGCAGCTCGATCCAGGAGGCGTACACTGAAGCTTTCTTT; CDR3: CASSSIQEAYTEAFF
V: TRBV9; D: -; size: -; J: TRBJ2-5; DNA: TGTGCCAGCAGCGTAGGGGACCTGGGCGGGGCCACCCAAGAGACCCAGTACTTC; CDR3: CASSVGDLGGATQETQYF
V: TRBV7-9; D: -; size: -; J: TRBJ1-1; DNA: TGTTCCAGCAGCTCCCAGGTGCTGAGAGCTTTCTTT; CDR3: CSSSSQVLRAFF
V: TRBV18; D: -; size: -; J: TRBJ2-2; DNA: TGTGCCAGCTCACCACCGGCGGTGTCCGGGGAGCTGTTTTTT; CDR3: CASSPPAVSGELFF
V: TRBV7-2; D: -; size: -; J: TRBJ1-1; DNA: TGTGCCAGCAGCCCCGTGGGACAGAACACTGAAGCTTTCTTT; CDR3: CASSPVGQNTEAFF
V: TRBV4-3; D: TRBD1; size: -; J: TRBJ2-5; DNA: TGCGCCAGCAGCCAACAGGGGGTTGAAGAGACCCAGTACTTC; CDR3: CASSQQGVEETQYF